The clone carrying this T cell receptor beta chain was found a few times. Per the authors' pipeline: Using reference gene primer amplification, nucleated cell counts were estimated. Sequencing used immunoSEQ multiplex PCR; TCRdb keeps in-frame clones, though not all of them. From that table come the V and J calls and clone size; the DNA was used to work out D and trimming. The top ten clones hold about 4.5% of a sample with approximately 260,000 clones, 75% to 90% of them seen once. These data belong to a study of blood T cell repertoires in COVID-19. Study-wide background: Sample material is recorded as cDNA or gDNA derived from T cells, B-cell-depleted T cells, or PBMCs.

V gave up 3 bases and J gave up 8 bases; unmatched junction bases: 11. The CDR3 consists of 15 residues. Per germline, CDR1 GTSNPN and CDR2 SVGIG (reference sequence). This sequence joins TRBV30 and TRBJ2-2; 8 bases line up with TRBD2. This sequence was found in a man in his 60s who had recovered from COVID-19. The sample was peripheral blood. This CDR3 reads CAWSPGTRISGELFF. The CDR3 nucleotides are TGTGCCTGGAGCCCCGGGACTAGAATTTCAGGGGAGCTGTTTTTT.